This entry lists 17 T cell receptor beta chains sequenced from one sample in a study of vaccination and CD4 T cells after COVID-19. These receptors have no known antigen. Treatment denoted: roughly 11-day PBMC culture with coronavirus spike peptide pools or control peptides (ViraFEST assay). Cultured CD4+ T-cell DNA underwent Oncomine TCR Beta short-read sequencing. TCRdb reanalysed the PCR reads using MiXCR and keeps one entry per CDR3 protein. The data hold 20,000 to 25,000 distinct CDR3 sequences, with about 61% observed a single time. The specimen was CD4+ T cells from blood, cultured in vitro, collected after SARS-CoV-2 vaccination. The origin of the receptors is a human donor who received a COVID-19 vaccine.

V usage is TRBV20-1 and J usage is TRBJ2-3; possibly TRBD1 for D (6 bases). Trimming pared 6 bases from V and 1 base from J, leaving 17 bases between. Germline V gives CDR1 DFQATT, CDR2 SNEGSKA (reference sequence). The CDR3 loop spans 15 amino acids. The DNA for the CDR3 is TGCAGTGCCGAGTTGGGGGCGACCCGCACAGATACGCAGTATTTT. As protein: CSAELGATRTDTQYF.

In its sample, this clonotype was seen once. The chain links TRBV6-1 to TRBJ1-6; a possible D gene is TRBD1 (5 bases). CDR1 and CDR2 from the germline V gene are MNHNS and SASEGT. The CDR3 sequence is 15 residues long. V was pared by 2 bases and J by 7 bases, with 12 bases between. This chain's CDR3 is CASSEIGGKNSPLHF. The CDR3 DNA is TGTGCCAGCAGTGAAATTGGGGGGAAGAATTCACCCCTCCACTTT.

This chain uses TRBV10-1 with TRBJ2-1, with 9 positions matching TRBD2. The germline CDR1 and CDR2 sequences are WNHNN and SYGVQD (reference sequence). The CDR3 has 16 amino acids. Trimming took 4 bases from V and 6 from J; bases not matched to a gene: 10. The CDR3: CASSATAGGQVNEQFF. The CDR3 coding sequence is TGCGCCAGCAGTGCCACGGCGGGGGGGCAGGTCAATGAGCAGTTCTTC.

The chain joins TRBV20-1 to TRBJ2-7; D is uncertain. The CDR3 is made up of 14 amino acids. Trimming left V 2 bases short and J 0 bases short, with 11 bases between. Germline V gene data show CDR1 as DFQATT and CDR2 as SNEGSKA (reference sequence). The CDR3 coding sequence is TGCAGTGCTAGACCGCTCCCGAGCTCCTACGAGCAGTACTTC. It specifies CSARPLPSSYEQYF.

By share, this clonotype counts as medium-sized (0.01 to 0.1%). The V call is TRBV19, the J call TRBJ2-6; D gene uncertain. The germline V gene has CDR1 LNHDA and CDR2 SQIVND (reference sequence). The V and J ends lost 3 bases and 2 bases respectively, with 5 bases between them. This CDR3 has 14 residues. In nucleotides, the CDR3 is TGTGCCAGTAGTATGAGGACTGGGGCCAACGTCCTGACTTTC. Translating gives CASSMRTGANVLTF.

This chain connects TRBV20-1 to TRBJ2-7, with D possibly being TRBD2 (5 bases). The CDR3 extends over 15 amino acids. Germline V gene data show CDR1 as DFQATT and CDR2 as SNEGSKA (reference sequence). Trimming took off 8 bases at V and 0 bases at J, with 20 bases between the two ends. In DNA, the CDR3 is TGCAGTTACGGGATTTACAGCGCGAGCTCCTACGAGCAGTACTTC. This sequence encodes CSYGIYSASSYEQYF.

The chain employs TRBV7-8 and TRBJ2-3, with 7 bases fitting TRBD1. Germline CDR1 reads SGHVS; CDR2 reads FQNEAQ. The junction had 12 bases not matched to a gene; V was cut back by 2 bases and J by 4 bases. This CDR3 has 17 residues. The DNA for the CDR3 is TGTGCCAGCAGCTTATGGGCGACAGGGATCGGCGCAGATACGCAGTATTTT. Encoded protein: CASSLWATGIGADTQYF.

This clonotype has more than one count but fewer than ten. V and J are TRBV27 and TRBJ2-7, with TRBD1 matching over 7 bases. V gave up 3 bases and J gave up 7 bases; unmatched junction bases: 6. This CDR3 has 13 amino acids. CDR1 MNHEY and CDR2 SMNVEV come from the germline V gene (reference sequence). The CDR3 protein is CASSLTGHREQYF. For the CDR3, the DNA is TGTGCCAGCAGTTTGACAGGGCATCGGGAGCAGTACTTC.

This clonotype occurred once. J is TRBJ1-6 and V is TRBV20-1; maybe TRBD1 (5 bases). Germline loops: CDR1 DFQATT, CDR2 SNEGSKA (reference sequence). The V end lost 1 base, the J end lost 9 bases, and 7 bases lay between the germline ends. CDR3 length equals 12 residues. The CDR3, as DNA: TGCAGTGCTAGAGGCGGGGGTTCACCCCTCCACTTT. This gives the protein CSARGGGSPLHF.

The chain carries TRBV11-3 and TRBJ1-1; no firm D call. V lost 5 bases and J 2 bases, leaving 9 bases between the germline ends. Per germline, CDR1 SGHNT and CDR2 YENEEA. There are 13 residues in the CDR3. This CDR3 reads CASSPRSNTEAFF. The CDR3 DNA follows: TGTGCCAGCAGCCCTCGGAGTAACACTGAAGCTTTCTTT.

This chain uses TRBV6-2 or TRBV6-3 with TRBJ1-2, with a possible D match to TRBD1 (6 bases). The CDR3 length is 13 residues. V lost 6 bases and J 7 bases, leaving 15 bases between the germline ends. Germline values: CDR1 MNHEY, CDR2 SVGEGT. The CDR3 sequence is CASSSDSSTGYTF. Written as DNA, the CDR3 is TGTGCCAGCAGCTCGGACAGTTCGACTGGCTACACCTTC.

This clonotype has a handful of counts. V gene TRBV7-2 combines with J gene TRBJ1-3; no definite D call. The CDR3 contains 14 residues. Germline values: CDR1 SGHTA, CDR2 FQGNSA. The V and J ends lost 5 bases and 6 bases respectively, with 14 bases between them. The CDR3 loop reads CASSPWAPANTIYF. The DNA for the CDR3 is TGTGCCAGCAGCCCGTGGGCCCCGGCAAACACCATATATTTT.

V and J are TRBV2 and TRBJ1-5; no clear D gene. Deletions cut 3 bases from V and 5 bases from J, with 11 bases between. The CDR3 is 14 amino acids. Germline-derived CDR1 and CDR2 are SNHLY and FYNNEI. The CDR3 nucleotides read TGTGCCAGCAGTGATGTAATGGAGGATCAGCCCCAGCATTTT. The encoded protein is CASSDVMEDQPQHF.

The chain combines TRBV7-6 with TRBJ2-2; TRBD1 might be the D (5 bases). V lost 5 bases and J lost 0, with 10 bases in between. This CDR3 has 15 amino acids. Germline CDR1 and CDR2: SGHVS and FNYEAQ. The CDR3, as DNA: TGTGCCAGCAGCGCCGACAGAGCGAACACCGGGGAGCTGTTTTTT. Its translation is CASSADRANTGELFF.

This chain links TRBV7-9 with TRBJ1-1; the D gene is possibly TRBD1 (5 bases). Trimming shortened V by 3 bases and J by 3 bases, and 8 bases separated the two germline ends. The germline gives CDR1 SEHNR, CDR2 FQNEAQ (reference sequence). This CDR3 region has 13 residues. In DNA form, the CDR3 reads TGTGCCAGCAGCTTGGACACAGACACTGAAGCTTTCTTT. Translating it yields CASSLDTDTEAFF.

This chain connects TRBV7-9 to TRBJ2-3; TRBD2 agrees at 8 bases. Trimming cost V 2 bases and J 0 bases; bases outside gene matches: 10. CDR1 is SEHNR and CDR2 is FQNEAQ in the germline V gene (reference sequence). The CDR3 loop spans 18 amino acids. The DNA for the CDR3 is TGTGCCAGCAGCTTACGGGGGGGCCTAAGCTCTAGCACAGATACGCAGTATTTT. It yields the protein CASSLRGGLSSSTDTQYF.

This clonotype has just a few counts. The V gene is TRBV20-1, the J gene TRBJ1-1, with D maybe TRBD1 (6 bases). Looked up from germline, CDR1 is DFQATT and CDR2 is SNEGSKA (reference sequence). The CDR3 sequence is 16 residues long. V lost 0 bases and J lost 2, with 16 bases in between. The CDR3 region has the DNA TGCAGTGCTAGAGATCTGGAAAAGGGACAAAACACTGAAGCTTTCTTT. It is translated as CSARDLEKGQNTEAFF.